This entry lists 32 T cell receptor beta chains sequenced from one sample in a study of CD8 T cells in ankylosing spondylitis (dated by TCRdb to between 2016 and 2019). General findings and caveats noted by the study authors: A TCR beta motif made up of roughly eight highly homologous amino acid variants appeared to be characteristic of blood from ankylosing spondylitis patients.

The method behind the library was 5' RACE. The data were produced on an Illumina HiSeq 2500. TCRdb's own reprocessing of the public reads used fastp at Q25 and MiXCR and kept productive beta chains. Duplicate CDR3 protein sequences are folded into a single record with the most common DNA and genes. The sample data list fewer than 750,000 distinct CDR3 sequences, and roughly 19% of these were observed just once. Of the sample, under 20% falls within the top ten clones. Their specific antigens are unknown. Sequencing input: blood, either unsorted or a sorted T cell fraction (not recorded which). These receptor sequences come from a male donor with ankylosing spondylitis.

This clonotype appeared many times. The V and J genes are TRBV4-3 and TRBJ2-1; 7 bases fit TRBD2. CDR1 LGHNA and CDR2 YSLEER come from the germline V gene. V dropped 1 base and J dropped 5; count of bases not matched to a gene: 5. The CDR3 is 15 amino acids. The CDR3 reads CASSQGEGWDNEQFF. The CDR3 region has the DNA TGCGCCAGCAGCCAAGGGGAGGGGTGGGACAATGAGCAGTTCTTC.

This chain uses TRBV18 with TRBJ2-1, with 8 positions matching TRBD2. CDR1 is KGHSH, CDR2 LQKENI, per germline. V gave up 5 bases and J gave up 3 bases; unmatched junction bases: 6. This CDR3 is built from 15 residues. The CDR3 region has the DNA TGTGCCAGCTCAATCCCCAGCGGGAGCTACAATGAGCAGTTCTTC. The encoded protein is CASSIPSGSYNEQFF.

This clonotype was picked up a small number of times. The chain has TRBV5-1 and TRBJ2-1; maybe TRBD1 (6 bases). This CDR3 is 13 amino acids long. CDR1 is SGHRS, CDR2 YFSETQ, per germline. Trimming removed 3 bases at V and 8 bases at J, with 12 bases between. The CDR3, as DNA: TGCGCCAGCAGCTCCGACAGGATCGATGAGCAGTTCTTC. Encoded protein: CASSSDRIDEQFF.

This clonotype was seen at least ten times. The germline gene is not matched at one end of the junction; a read error may be the cause. V is TRBV4-1 and J is TRBJ1-5, with 9 bases fitting TRBD1. The germline CDR1 and CDR2 sequences are MGHRA and YSYEKL. This CDR3 contains 14 residues. CDR3 residues: CASSQGTGNQPQHF. The CDR3 DNA follows: TGTGCCAGCAGCCAAGGGACAGGGAATCAGCCCCAGCATTTT.

The gene calls are TRBV2 and TRBJ2-1; D is possibly TRBD2 (5 bases). The CDR3 extends over 15 amino acids. With 1 base removed from V and 0 bases from J, the gap between germline ends came to 7 bases. The germline V gene encodes CDR1 SNHLY and CDR2 FYNNEI. CDR3: CASSEGRNSYNEQFF. The CDR3 DNA reads TGTGCCAGCAGTGAAGGGAGGAACTCCTACAATGAGCAGTTCTTC.

The chain carries TRBV11-2 and TRBJ1-2; 7 bases agree with TRBD1. This CDR3 is built from 14 residues. Germline V lookup: CDR1 SGHAT, CDR2 FQNNGV. Trimming took 5 bases from V and 5 from J; bases not matched to a gene: 8. The CDR3 reads CASSQGGQGYGYTF. The CDR3 DNA reads as TGTGCCAGCAGCCAGGGGGGGCAGGGATATGGCTACACCTTC.

V and J are TRBV15 and TRBJ1-1; D gene ambiguous. CDR1 is LNHNV and CDR2 is YYDKDF in the germline V gene (reference sequence). This CDR3 has 13 residues. The V end lost 3 bases, the J end lost 1 base, and 6 bases lay between the germline ends. Written as DNA, the CDR3 is TGTGCCACCAGCAGTCAGCAGAACACTGAAGCTTTCTTT. Translated: CATSSQQNTEAFF.

This clonotype was recorded many times. The rearrangement links TRBV7-8 to TRBJ1-1; D ambiguous. This CDR3 spans 14 amino acids. Per germline, CDR1 SGHVS and CDR2 FQNEAQ. The V end lost 4 bases, the J end lost 1 base, and 10 bases lay between the germline ends. The CDR3 is CASSSLDRNTEAFF. The CDR3 coding sequence is TGTGCCAGCAGCTCACTAGACCGGAACACTGAAGCTTTCTTT.

The chain joins TRBV5-1 to TRBJ2-3, with D hard to call. Germline lookup yields CDR1 SGHRS and CDR2 YFSETQ. Trimming removed 5 bases from V and 0 bases from J, with 7 bases in between. CDR3 length equals 13 residues. The CDR3 DNA reads TGCGCCAGCAGAATGGGGAGCACAGATACGCAGTATTTT. Amino acids: CASRMGSTDTQYF.

The gene calls are TRBV12-3 or TRBV12-4 and TRBJ1-5; TRBD1 aligns across 9 bases. This CDR3 has 13 amino acids. V lost 8 bases and J lost 3; bases outside the gene matches: 2. The CDR3 sequence is CASLQGANQPQHF. As DNA, the CDR3 is TGTGCCAGCTTACAGGGGGCCAATCAGCCCCAGCATTTT.

This clonotype was picked up a small number of times. V is TRBV12-3 or TRBV12-4 and J is TRBJ2-2; 9 bases align to TRBD2. V shed 9 bases, J shed 5 bases, and the junction held 7 bases outside the gene matches. This CDR3 has 14 amino acids. CDR3 sequence reads: CASLAGARTGELFF. The CDR3 bases are TGTGCCAGTTTAGCGGGGGCCCGGACCGGGGAGCTGTTTTTT.

V usage is TRBV3-1 and J usage is TRBJ1-2; unclear D gene. Trimming left V 4 bases short and J 2 bases short, with 8 bases between. This CDR3 is built from 13 residues. CDR1 is LGHDT and CDR2 is YNNKEL in the germline V gene (reference sequence). The CDR3, as DNA: TGTGCCAGCAGCCGCTCGGGGAACTATGGCTACACCTTC. This translates into CASSRSGNYGYTF.

The chain combines TRBV6-6 with TRBJ1-2; D remains ambiguous. Trimming cost V 7 bases and J 2 bases, with 5 bases left between them. CDR1 and CDR2 from the germline V gene are MNHNY and SVGAGI (reference sequence). The CDR3 length is 11 residues. The CDR3 loop reads CASTRNYGYTF. The CDR3 coding sequence is TGTGCCAGCACCCGAAACTATGGCTACACCTTC.

The table lists this clonotype with a few counts. The genes are TRBV5-8 and TRBJ2-1; D gene ambiguous. There are 12 residues in the CDR3. From germline, CDR1 is SGHTS and CDR2 YDEGEE. Trimming removed 2 bases at V and 7 bases at J, with 7 bases between. CDR3 sequence: CASSFPANEQFF. In nucleotides, the CDR3 is TGTGCCAGCAGCTTCCCAGCGAATGAGCAGTTCTTC. The whole variable domain, filled in from reference TRBV5-8 and TRBJ2-1, reads EAGVTQSPTHLIKTRGQQATLRCSPISGHTSVYWYQQALGLGLQFLLWYDEGEERNRGNFPPRFSGRQFPNYSSELNVNALELEDSALYLCASSFPANEQFFGPGTRLTVL.

This clonotype was observed a handful of times. The chain recombines TRBV29-1 with TRBJ2-3, with D possibly called TRBD1 or TRBD2 (5 bases each). Trimming cost V 2 bases and J 3 bases, with 9 bases left between them. The CDR3 runs 13 residues. Germline-derived CDR1 and CDR2 are SQVTM and ANQGSEA. CDR3 sequence reads: CSVEQGPTDTQYF. In nucleotides, the CDR3 is TGCAGCGTTGAACAGGGACCGACAGATACGCAGTATTTT.

The chain recombines TRBV5-1 with TRBJ2-5; 10 nucleotides align to TRBD2. Germline CDR1 is SGHRS and CDR2 is YFSETQ. With 0 bases clipped from V and 7 bases from J, the junction kept 9 bases outside the gene matches. The length of the CDR3 is 16 residues. The CDR3 DNA reads TGCGCCAGCAGCTTGGAGGGTAGCGGGGGGACCAGGACCCAGTACTTC. Its protein is CASSLEGSGGTRTQYF.

The chain recombines TRBV6-2 or TRBV6-3 with TRBJ2-7; D not resolved. Trimming cost V 4 bases and J 3 bases, with 10 bases left between them. CDR1 is MNHEY and CDR2 is SVGEGT in the germline V gene. The CDR3 covers 13 residues. CDR3 in DNA: TGTGCCAGCAGTTTGGTCCAGTTCTACGAGCAGTACTTC. The encoded protein is CASSLVQFYEQYF.

The chain employs TRBV28 and TRBJ1-5; perhaps TRBD1 as D (5 bases). The CDR3 has 12 amino acids. The V gene lost 10 bases and the J gene lost 5 bases, with 12 bases spanning the gap. The germline V gene has CDR1 MDHEN and CDR2 SYDVKM. The CDR3 region has the DNA TGTGCCACCGACAGCAGCTATCAGCCCCAGCATTTT. Protein sequence: CATDSSYQPQHF.

The chain recombines TRBV20-1 with TRBJ1-5, with 8 bases lining up with TRBD1. The CDR3 length is 15 residues. The V segment lost 6 bases and the J segment 6 bases; nucleotides outside the gene matches: 13. Germline assignment: CDR1 DFQATT and CDR2 SNEGSKA (reference sequence). CDR3 sequence reads: CSATRNTGGVQPQHF. In DNA form, the CDR3 reads TGCAGTGCCACCCGAAATACAGGGGGTGTTCAGCCCCAGCATTTT.

This clonotype was observed a handful of times. V usage is TRBV4-1 and J usage is TRBJ2-1; D not certain. The ends were cut back, 1 base at V and 10 bases at J, with 8 bases in the middle. Germline V CDR1 and CDR2: MGHRA, YSYEKL. The length of the CDR3 is 12 residues. The CDR3 loop is CASSQGPTEQFF. The DNA for the CDR3 is TGCGCCAGCAGCCAAGGACCAACCGAGCAGTTCTTC.

V and J are TRBV7-9 and TRBJ2-3; D may be TRBD2 (6 bases). CDR1 SEHNR and CDR2 FQNEAQ come from the germline V gene (reference sequence). V lost 5 bases and J lost 2, with 14 bases in between. CDR3 length: 15 residues. CDR3 sequence (DNA): TGTGCCAGCAGCCCCCGGGCTAGCGCCACAGATACGCAGTATTTT. Translated, it gives CASSPRASATDTQYF.

V gene TRBV6-1 combines with J gene TRBJ2-1; D may be TRBD1 or TRBD2 (7 bases each). The germline gives CDR1 MNHNS, CDR2 SASEGT. The CDR3 length is 13 residues. Trimming shortened V by 6 bases and J by 7 bases, and 13 bases separated the two germline ends. The CDR3 DNA sequence: TGTGCCAGCAGACACAGGGGAGGGAATGAGCAGTTCTTC. Protein product: CASRHRGGNEQFF.

The rearrangement uses TRBV7-3 and TRBJ2-7; TRBD1 might be the D (5 bases). Trimming stripped 3 bases from V and 6 bases from J, with 12 bases between. Germline loops: CDR1 SGHTA, CDR2 FQGTGA. This CDR3 spans 13 amino acids. In DNA, the CDR3 is TGTGCCAGCAGCTTTTGGCAGGGTGGCGAGCAGTACTTC. This gives the protein CASSFWQGGEQYF.

V is TRBV29-1 and J is TRBJ1-2; 7 bases are a match to TRBD1. V was clipped by 5 bases and J by 8 bases; unmatched bases: 11. Per germline, CDR1 SQVTM and CDR2 ANQGSEA. The CDR3 runs 13 residues. The CDR3 coding sequence is TGCAGCGTTCGACAGGGCCAAAGGGACGGCTACACCTTC. Amino acid sequence: CSVRQGQRDGYTF. Full variable domain (outside the CDR3, taken from reference TRBV29-1 and TRBJ1-2): SAVISQKPSRDICQRGTSLTIQCQVDSQVTMMFWYRQQPGQSLTLIATANQGSEATYESGFVIDKFPISRPNLTFSTLTVSNMSPEDSSIYLCSVRQGQRDGYTFGSGTRLTVV.

This chain uses TRBV5-1 with TRBJ2-1; 15 bases align to TRBD2. Germline V gene data show CDR1 as SGHRS and CDR2 as YFSETQ. J was trimmed by 7 bases and V by 3 bases; bases with no gene match: 14. The CDR3 has 19 residues. CDR3 protein: CASSSGLAGGISARNEQFF. DNA of the CDR3: TGCGCCAGCAGCTCTGGACTAGCGGGGGGGATTTCGGCAAGGAATGAGCAGTTCTTC.

Ten or more counts support this clonotype. This chain connects TRBV5-1 to TRBJ1-1; no clear D gene. Germline assignment: CDR1 SGHRS and CDR2 YFSETQ. CDR3 size: 13 residues. V was trimmed by 4 bases and J by 3 bases, leaving 10 bases between them. The CDR3 is CASSTGGDTEAFF. The CDR3 nucleotides read TGCGCCAGCAGCACGGGCGGCGACACTGAAGCTTTCTTT.

This clonotype was seen more than once but under ten times. The CDR3 is CASSITGDGQPQHF. The CDR3 DNA follows: TGTGCCAGTAGTATAACAGGGGATGGTCAGCCCCAGCATTTT. The chain employs TRBV19 and TRBJ1-5; 7 nucleotides agree with TRBD1. V shed 2 bases and J 6 bases; nucleotides not matched to a gene: 4. Germline CDR1 reads LNHDA; CDR2 reads SQIVND (reference sequence). The CDR3 covers 14 residues.

This clonotype was counted a few times. V and J are TRBV4-2 and TRBJ2-7; D might be TRBD2 (5 bases). The germline V gene has CDR1 LGHNA and CDR2 YNFKEQ. The ends were cut back, 5 bases at V and 3 bases at J, with 17 bases in the middle. The CDR3 contains 15 residues. CDR3 bases: TGTGCCAGCAGCTTTGGTGAGGGAGCACGCTACGAGCAGTACTTC. The encoded protein is CASSFGEGARYEQYF.

The chain couples TRBV20-1 to TRBJ1-1, with 8 bases fitting TRBD1. CDR1 is DFQATT and CDR2 is SNEGSKA in the germline V gene (reference sequence). This CDR3 has 13 amino acids. The V segment lost 7 bases and the J segment 0 bases; nucleotides outside the gene matches: 4. CDR3 sequence (DNA): TGCAGTGGTCCGGGACAGGTGAACACTGAAGCTTTCTTT. It specifies CSGPGQVNTEAFF.

This CDR3 is CASSSDRGRNNEKLFF. The CDR3 bases are TGCGCCAGCAGCTCTGACAGGGGGCGAAATAATGAAAAACTGTTTTTT. The gene calls are TRBV5-1 and TRBJ1-4, with 10 positions matching TRBD1. The CDR3 covers 16 residues. Germline-derived CDR1 and CDR2 are SGHRS and YFSETQ. The J segment lost 4 bases and the V segment lost 3 bases, leaving 6 bases of the junction unmatched.

This clonotype was counted only a few times. CDR3 residues: CASSLGGQTQYF. CDR3 sequence (DNA): TGTGCCAGCAGCTTAGGGGGGCAGACCCAGTACTTC. The genes are TRBV7-6 and TRBJ2-5; TRBD1 might be the D (6 bases). Germline CDR1 reads SGHVS; CDR2 reads FNYEAQ. Trimming cost V 1 base and J 6 bases, with 6 bases left between them. This CDR3 has 12 amino acids.

This clonotype came up a few times. The rearrangement uses TRBV20-1 and TRBJ1-4, with 8 bases aligning to TRBD1. In germline, CDR1 is DFQATT, CDR2 SNEGSKA (reference sequence). V shed 5 bases, J shed 8 bases, and the junction held 4 bases outside the gene matches. CDR3 length: 12 residues. Written as DNA, the CDR3 is TGCAGTGCTCGCGGGACAGGCGAAAAACTGTTTTTT. Protein product: CSARGTGEKLFF.